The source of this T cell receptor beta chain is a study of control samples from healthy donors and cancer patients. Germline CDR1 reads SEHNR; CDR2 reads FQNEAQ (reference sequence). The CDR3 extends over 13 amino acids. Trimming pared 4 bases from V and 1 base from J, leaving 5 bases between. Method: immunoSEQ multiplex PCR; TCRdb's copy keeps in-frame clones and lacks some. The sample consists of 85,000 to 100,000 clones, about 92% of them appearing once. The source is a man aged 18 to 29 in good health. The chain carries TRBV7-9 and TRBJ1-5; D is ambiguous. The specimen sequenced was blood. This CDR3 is CASSSKSNQPQHF. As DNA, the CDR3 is TGTGCCAGCAGCTCGAAGAGCAATCAGCCCCAGCATTTT.